This TCR beta chain was obtained from a study of Ad26.COV2.S vaccination and SARS-CoV-2 variants. The treatment denotes: 15 to 20 received Ad26.COV2.S at low or high dose, single or two shots; a few received placebo; per-sample allocation not given. Material that was analyzed had been drawn on day 63 after the first vaccine or placebo injection. Sequencing used immunoSEQ multiplex PCR; TCRdb keeps in-frame clones, though not all of them. The profile shows some 250,000 clones, more than 75% of them singletons. This CDR3 is built from 14 residues. Germline V gene sequence: CDR1 ENHRY, CDR2 SYGVKD. The ends were cut back, 6 bases at V and 7 bases at J, with 15 bases in the middle.

This sample comprised peripheral blood, obtained in a trial of Ad26.COV2.S vaccine versus placebo. The sequence was collected from a person between 18 and 65 years old who received the Ad26.COV2.S COVID-19 vaccine or a placebo. This chain joins TRBV10-3 and TRBJ1-4; perhaps TRBD1 as D (5 bases). The CDR3 loop reads CAISSALGGEKLFF. As DNA, the CDR3 is TGTGCCATCAGCTCCGCTCTGGGGGGTGAAAAACTGTTTTTT.